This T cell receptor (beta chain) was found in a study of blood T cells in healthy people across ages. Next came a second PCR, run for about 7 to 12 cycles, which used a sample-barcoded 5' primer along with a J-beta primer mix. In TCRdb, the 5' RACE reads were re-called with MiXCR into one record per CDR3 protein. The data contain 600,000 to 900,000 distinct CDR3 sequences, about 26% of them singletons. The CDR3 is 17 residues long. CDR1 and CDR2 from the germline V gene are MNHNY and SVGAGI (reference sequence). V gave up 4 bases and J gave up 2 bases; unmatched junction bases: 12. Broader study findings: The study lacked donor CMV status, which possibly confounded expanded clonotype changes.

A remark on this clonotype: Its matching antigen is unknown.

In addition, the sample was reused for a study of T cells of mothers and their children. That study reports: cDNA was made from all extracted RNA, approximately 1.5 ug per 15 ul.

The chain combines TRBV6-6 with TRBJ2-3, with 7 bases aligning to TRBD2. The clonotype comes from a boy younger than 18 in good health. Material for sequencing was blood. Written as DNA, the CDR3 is TGTGCCAGCAGTTCCCAGGTAGCGGGCCCTATCACAGATACGCAGTATTTT. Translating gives CASSSQVAGPITDTQYF.